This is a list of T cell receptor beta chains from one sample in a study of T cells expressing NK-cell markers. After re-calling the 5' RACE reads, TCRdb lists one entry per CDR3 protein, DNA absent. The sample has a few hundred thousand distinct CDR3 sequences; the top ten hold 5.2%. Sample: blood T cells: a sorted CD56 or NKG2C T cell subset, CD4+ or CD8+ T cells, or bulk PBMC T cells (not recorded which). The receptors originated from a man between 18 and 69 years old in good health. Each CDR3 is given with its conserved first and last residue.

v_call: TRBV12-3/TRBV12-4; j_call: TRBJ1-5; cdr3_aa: CASSLQPRSYNQPQHF
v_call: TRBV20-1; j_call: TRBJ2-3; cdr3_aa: CSASRGSYSTDTQYF
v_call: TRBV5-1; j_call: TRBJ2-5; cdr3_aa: CASSLSLWETQYF
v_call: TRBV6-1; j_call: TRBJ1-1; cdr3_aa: CASSDPGGVRTEAFF
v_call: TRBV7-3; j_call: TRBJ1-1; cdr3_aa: CASSLTRTEKAFF
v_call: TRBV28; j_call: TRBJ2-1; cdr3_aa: CASRIAGAVNEQFF
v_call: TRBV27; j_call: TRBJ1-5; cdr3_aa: CASSLRPIMPYSNQPQHF
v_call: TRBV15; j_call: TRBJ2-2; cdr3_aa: CATSIRRPNTGELFF
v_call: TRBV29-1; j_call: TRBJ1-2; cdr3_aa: CSVEERDRPRGYTF
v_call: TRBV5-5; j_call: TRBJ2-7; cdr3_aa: CASSFHRDEQYF
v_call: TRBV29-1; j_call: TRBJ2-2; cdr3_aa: CSAGKGGDTGELFF
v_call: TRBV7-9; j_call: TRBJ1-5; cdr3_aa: CATGTGSNQPQHF
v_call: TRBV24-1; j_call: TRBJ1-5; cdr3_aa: CAPRSDRPQHF
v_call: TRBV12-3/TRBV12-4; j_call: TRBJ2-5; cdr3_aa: CASSPGGQETQYF
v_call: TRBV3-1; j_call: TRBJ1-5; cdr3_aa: CASSPQTGANQPQHF
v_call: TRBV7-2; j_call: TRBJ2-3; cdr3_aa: CASSPERLTDTQYF
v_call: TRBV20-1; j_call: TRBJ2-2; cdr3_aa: CSAPPGLNTGELFF
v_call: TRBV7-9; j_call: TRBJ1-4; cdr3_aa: CASSEQGPANEKLFF
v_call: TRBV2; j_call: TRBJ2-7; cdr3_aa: CASRPGPEQYF
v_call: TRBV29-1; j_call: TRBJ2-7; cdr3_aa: CSVADRVGEQYF
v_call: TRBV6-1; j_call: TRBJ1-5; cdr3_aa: CASSRQGFQPQHF
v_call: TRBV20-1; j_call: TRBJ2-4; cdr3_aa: CSAQEGLAKNIQYF
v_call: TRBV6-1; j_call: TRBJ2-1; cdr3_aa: CASSEGRGAYNEQFF
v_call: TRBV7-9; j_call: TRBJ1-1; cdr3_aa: CASRAETGFTEAFF
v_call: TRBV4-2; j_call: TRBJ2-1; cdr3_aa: CASSREGWEDNEQFF
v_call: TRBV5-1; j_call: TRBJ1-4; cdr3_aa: CASSTGTGSKLFF
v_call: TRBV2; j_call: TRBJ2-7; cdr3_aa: CASSRLGFLYEQYF
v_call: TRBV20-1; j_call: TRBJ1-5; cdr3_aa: CSARDWQGRTQPQHF
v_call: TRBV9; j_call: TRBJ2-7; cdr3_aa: CASSVRSGGSSYEQYF
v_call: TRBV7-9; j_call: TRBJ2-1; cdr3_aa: CASSSYNRVDNEQFF
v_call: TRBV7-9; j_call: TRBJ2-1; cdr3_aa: CASSVRVVEQFF
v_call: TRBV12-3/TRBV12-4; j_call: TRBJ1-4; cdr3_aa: CASSFDKGRLREKLFF
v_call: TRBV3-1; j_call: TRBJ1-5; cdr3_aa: CASSTDSLHPQHF
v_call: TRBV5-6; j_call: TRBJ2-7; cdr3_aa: CASTVGAGVRYEQYF
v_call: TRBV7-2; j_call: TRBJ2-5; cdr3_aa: CASSLTRGPGETQYF
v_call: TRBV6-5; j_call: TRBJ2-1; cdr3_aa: CASRYRGADEQFF
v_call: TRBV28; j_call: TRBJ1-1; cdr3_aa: CASNTLTEAFF
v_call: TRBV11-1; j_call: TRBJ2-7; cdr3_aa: CASSHRGSSYEQYF
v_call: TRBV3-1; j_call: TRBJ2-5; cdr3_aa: CASSLKPGLAGRVGTQYF
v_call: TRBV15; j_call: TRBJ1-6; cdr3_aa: CATTPTTFGNSPLHF
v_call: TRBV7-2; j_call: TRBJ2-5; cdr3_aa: CASSLNGGRGETQYF
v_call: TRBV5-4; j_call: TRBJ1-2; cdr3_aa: CASRLANGYTF
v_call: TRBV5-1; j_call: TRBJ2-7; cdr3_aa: CASSLEQGKNYEQYF
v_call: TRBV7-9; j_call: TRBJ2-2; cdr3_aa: CASSLSTFIGELFF
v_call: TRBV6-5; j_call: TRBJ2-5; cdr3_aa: CASGRRGAQYF
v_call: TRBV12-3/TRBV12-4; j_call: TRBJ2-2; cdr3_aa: CASRKTGVGTGELFF